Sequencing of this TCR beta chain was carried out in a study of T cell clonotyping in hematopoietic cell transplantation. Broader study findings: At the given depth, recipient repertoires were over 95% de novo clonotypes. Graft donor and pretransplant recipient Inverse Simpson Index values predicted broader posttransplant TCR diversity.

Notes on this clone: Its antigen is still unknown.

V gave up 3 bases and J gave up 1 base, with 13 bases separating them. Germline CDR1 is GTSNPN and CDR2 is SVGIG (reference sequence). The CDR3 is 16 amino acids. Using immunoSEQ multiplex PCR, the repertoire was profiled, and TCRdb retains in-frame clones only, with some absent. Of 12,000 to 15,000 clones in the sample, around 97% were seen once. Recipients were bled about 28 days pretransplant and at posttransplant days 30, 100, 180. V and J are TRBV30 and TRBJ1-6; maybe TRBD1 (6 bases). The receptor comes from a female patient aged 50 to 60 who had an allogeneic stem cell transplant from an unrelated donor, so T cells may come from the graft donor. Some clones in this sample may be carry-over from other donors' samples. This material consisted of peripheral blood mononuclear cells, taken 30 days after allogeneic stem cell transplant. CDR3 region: CAWRPLRGSYNSPLHF. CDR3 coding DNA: TGTGCCTGGAGGCCGCTCAGGGGATCCTATAATTCACCCCTCCACTTT.